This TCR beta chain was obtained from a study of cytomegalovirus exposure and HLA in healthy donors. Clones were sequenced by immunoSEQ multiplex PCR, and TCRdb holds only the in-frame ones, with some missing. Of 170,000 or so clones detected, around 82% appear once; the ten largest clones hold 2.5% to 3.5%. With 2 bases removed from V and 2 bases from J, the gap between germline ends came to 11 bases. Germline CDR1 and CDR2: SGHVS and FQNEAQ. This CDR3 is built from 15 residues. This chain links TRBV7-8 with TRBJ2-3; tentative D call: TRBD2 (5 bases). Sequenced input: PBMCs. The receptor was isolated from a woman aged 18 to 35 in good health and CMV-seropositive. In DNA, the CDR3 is TGTGCCAGCAGCTTAATGCCTAGCCCCACAGATACGCAGTATTTT. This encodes CASSLMPSPTDTQYF.